This TCR beta chain comes out of a study of technical replicates of blood from a handful of donors. Trimming at V came to 3 bases and at J to 0 bases, leaving 4 bases not matched to a gene. The CDR3 runs to 16 residues. CDR1 and CDR2 (germline): SGHDT, YYEEEE. TCRdb's table, derived via immunoSEQ multiplex PCR, lists solely in-frame clones and lacks some. Among about 85,000 clones, approximately 94% were seen once, and the ten largest hold 0.35% to 0.4%. Source material: T cells isolated from PBMCs. This clonotype was obtained from a human donor in good health. J is TRBJ1-1 and V is TRBV5-6; 11 positions agree with TRBD1. In DNA form, the CDR3 reads TGTGCCAGCAGCTGGACAGGGGGCTTAATGAACACTGAAGCTTTCTTT. Translated, it gives CASSWTGGLMNTEAFF.